One and the same sample provided the 15 T cell receptor beta chains below, sequenced in a study of vaccination and CD4 T cells after COVID-19. The Oncomine TCR Beta short-read assay sequenced DNA from cultured CD4+ T cells. Genomic DNA was extracted from cultured CD4+ T cells. TCRdb called the PCR reads again in MiXCR, with one record for every CDR3 protein. Of some 9,200 distinct CDR3 sequences listed, about 43% were seen once; the top ten hold around 12%. The antigens of these receptors remain unknown. Noted treatment: roughly 10-day PBMC culture with coronavirus spike peptide pools or control peptides (ViraFEST assay). The collection of CD4+ T cells from the unexposed donor took place before the COVID-19 pandemic (2011-2018). Sequencing was carried out using CD4+ T cells from blood, cultured in vitro. These receptors originate from a human donor in good health.

The chain links TRBV4-3 to TRBJ1-2, with D unclear. V was clipped by 4 bases and J by 3 bases, with 15 bases between them. Germline lookup yields CDR1 LGHNA and CDR2 YSLEER. The CDR3 has 15 residues. The CDR3 DNA follows: TGCGCCAGCAGCCGTCACGGAGGAGAAGACTATGGCTACACCTTC. Its protein is CASSRHGGEDYGYTF.

This clonotype was seen a handful of times. The chain combines TRBV7-3 with TRBJ1-2; TRBD1 matches at 12 bases. Germline trimming cut 0 bases from V and 7 bases from J; bases unmatched to any gene: 9. The CDR3 runs to 17 residues. Germline V CDR1 and CDR2: SGHTA, FQGTGA. CDR3: CASSLTGQGAVGGGYTF. CDR3 in DNA: TGTGCCAGCAGCTTAACGGGACAGGGGGCAGTAGGTGGTGGCTACACCTTC.

The chain recombines TRBV29-1 with TRBJ2-7; 10 bases agree with TRBD1. V shed 7 bases, J shed 2 bases, and the junction held 2 bases outside the gene matches. The CDR3 loop spans 12 amino acids. Germline V gene data show CDR1 as SQVTM and CDR2 as ANQGSEA. Written as DNA, the CDR3 is TGCAGCGCAGGGACAGGGGCCTACGAGCAGTACTTC. It encodes CSAGTGAYEQYF.

The V call is TRBV28, the J call TRBJ1-4; 7 nucleotides line up with TRBD1. Germline-derived CDR1 and CDR2 are MDHEN and SYDVKM. The CDR3 spans 12 residues. V trimming: 6 bases; J trimming: 6 bases; junction bases outside the gene matches: 1. CDR3 DNA sequence: TGTGCCAGCAGGACAGGGTATGAAAAACTGTTTTTT. It codes for CASRTGYEKLFF.

V usage is TRBV5-8 and J usage is TRBJ2-1; no reliable D call. This CDR3 region has 11 residues. The V and J ends lost 1 base and 5 bases respectively, with 1 base between them. Germline values: CDR1 SGHTS, CDR2 YDEGEE. The CDR3 DNA is TGTGCCAGCAGCTTGAACAATGAGCAGTTCTTC. Amino acid sequence: CASSLNNEQFF.

This rearrangement joins TRBV6-1 to TRBJ2-3; TRBD1 matches 12 bases. The CDR3 consists of 17 residues. CDR1 is MNHNS and CDR2 is SASEGT in the germline V gene. J gave up 2 bases and V 6 bases, and 9 bases lay outside the gene matches. The CDR3 coding sequence is TGTGCCAGCAGCCAAGAGGGGACAGGGGGCTTCACAGATACGCAGTATTTT. Translated, it gives CASSQEGTGGFTDTQYF.

There are a few counts of this clonotype. This chain connects TRBV29-1 to TRBJ1-3, with no clear D. The V and J ends lost 4 bases and 0 bases respectively, with 7 bases between them. CDR3 length equals 13 residues. Germline V gene lookup returns CDR1 SQVTM and CDR2 ANQGSEA. The CDR3: CSVGGGSGNTIYF. For the CDR3, the DNA is TGCAGCGTTGGAGGAGGCTCTGGAAACACCATATATTTT. Full variable domain (outside the CDR3, taken from reference TRBV29-1 and TRBJ1-3): SAVISQKPSRDICQRGTSLTIQCQVDSQVTMMFWYRQQPGQSLTLIATANQGSEATYESGFVIDKFPISRPNLTFSTLTVSNMSPEDSSIYLCSVGGGSGNTIYFGEGSWLTVV.

The rearrangement joins TRBV20-1 to TRBJ1-5; D is ambiguous. Germline CDR1 and CDR2: DFQATT and SNEGSKA (reference sequence). V was pared by 7 bases and J by 6 bases, with 16 bases between. The CDR3 runs to 13 residues. The CDR3 here is CSVRVGPGQPQHF. DNA for the CDR3: TGCAGTGTGAGGGTAGGGCCGGGTCAGCCCCAGCATTTT.

The chain uses TRBV30 and TRBJ1-2; D is unresolved. The V gene's germline CDR1 is GTSNPN and CDR2 SVGIG (reference sequence). V was clipped by 2 bases and J by 1 base, with 5 bases between them. CDR3 length: 12 amino acids. The DNA of the CDR3 is TGTGCCTGGAGTTTAGTTAACTATGGCTACACCTTC. It yields the protein CAWSLVNYGYTF.

This sequence joins TRBV7-9 and TRBJ2-5; 8 bases line up with TRBD1. V shed 3 bases, J shed 5 bases, and the junction held 2 bases outside the gene matches. The CDR3 totals 13 residues. In germline, CDR1 is SEHNR, CDR2 FQNEAQ (reference sequence). The CDR3 sequence: CASSFDRGETQYF. DNA for the CDR3: TGTGCCAGCAGCTTCGACAGGGGTGAGACCCAGTACTTC.

The CDR3 region has the DNA TGTGCCAGCAGCTTAGCGTCAGGGACTAGCGGGAGTTTTACCTACGAGCAGTACTTC. Translating it yields CASSLASGTSGSFTYEQYF. V is TRBV7-8 and J is TRBJ2-7, with 14 bases aligning to TRBD2. Germline V gene sequence: CDR1 SGHVS, CDR2 FQNEAQ. V shed 0 bases and J 2 bases; nucleotides not matched to a gene: 9. The CDR3 totals 19 residues.

The chain carries TRBV6-1 and TRBJ2-1; 8 bases match TRBD1. CDR3 length equals 13 residues. Germline V gene sequence: CDR1 MNHNS, CDR2 SASEGT. V shed 4 bases, J shed 7 bases, and the junction held 3 bases outside the gene matches. The CDR3 DNA reads as TGTGCCAGCAGTGTCCGACAGGGGAATGAGCAGTTCTTC. Translated: CASSVRQGNEQFF.

V and J are TRBV20-1 and TRBJ2-1; D unresolved. This CDR3 has 14 residues. Trimming pared 0 bases from V and 7 bases from J, leaving 13 bases between. Germline CDR1 DFQATT, CDR2 SNEGSKA (reference sequence). The CDR3 is CSARESPMDNEQFF. The CDR3 nucleotides are TGCAGTGCTAGAGAGTCGCCTATGGATAATGAGCAGTTCTTC.

The CDR3 bases are TGCAGCGGCGCTAGCACAGATACGCAGTATTTT. It codes for CSGASTDTQYF. The chain has TRBV29-1 and TRBJ2-3; no definite D call. In germline, CDR1 is SQVTM, CDR2 ANQGSEA. The CDR3 extends over 11 amino acids. Trimming took off 7 bases at V and 0 bases at J, with 5 bases between the two ends.

The chain has TRBV29-1 and TRBJ1-1; tentatively, D is TRBD1 (6 bases). Germline loops: CDR1 SQVTM, CDR2 ANQGSEA. The V end was cut by 4 bases, the J end by 11 bases, with 14 bases between. There are 11 residues in the CDR3. The CDR3 here is CSVAQGREAFF. DNA for the CDR3: TGCAGCGTTGCACAGGGAAGGGAGGCTTTCTTT.